The 21 T cell receptor beta chains presented below share a single source sample, sequenced in a study of shared clonotypes between healthy human individuals. The repertoire was sequenced with immunoSEQ multiplex PCR; TCRdb's copy has only in-frame clones and lacks some. The sample records over 850,000 clones, about 80% being singletons. Sequencing was carried out using memory CD4+ T cells from PBMCs. Subset denoted: CD45RA-negative fraction. The receptors come from a man between 18 and 29 years old in good health. Some clones in this sample may be carry-over from other donors' samples.

Concerning this clone: This may be a read error: a much more frequent sequence differs by one nucleotide. Other DNA variants within this sample encode the same CDR3. The chain employs TRBV6-1 and TRBJ1-2; 7 bases agree with TRBD1. The V and J ends lost 5 bases and 4 bases, in that order; junction bases with no gene match: 1. From germline, CDR1 is MNHNS and CDR2 SASEGT. There are 12 residues in the CDR3. The CDR3 nucleotides read TGTGCCAGCAGTCGACAGGGCTATGGCTACACCTTC. This codes for CASSRQGYGYTF.

The rearrangement uses TRBV29-1 and TRBJ1-5; the D is unclear. V shed 5 bases and J shed 2 bases, with 10 bases lying between them. Germline V gene sequence: CDR1 SQVTM, CDR2 ANQGSEA. The CDR3 has 13 amino acids. The CDR3 nucleotides are TGCAGCGTTAGGGTAGCGGGCAATCAGCCCCAGCATTTT. Residues: CSVRVAGNQPQHF.

The chain has TRBV10-3 and TRBJ2-5; TRBD1 or TRBD2 may be the D gene (5 bases each). The germline gives CDR1 ENHRY, CDR2 SYGVKD. The CDR3 has 13 amino acids. V was clipped by 6 bases and J by 3 bases, with 11 bases between them. The CDR3 nucleotides read TGTGCCATCAGGGGACGAACGGAAGAGACCCAGTACTTC. This translates into CAIRGRTEETQYF.

The chain has TRBV7-9 and TRBJ1-1, with D unresolved. The germline V gene has CDR1 SEHNR and CDR2 FQNEAQ (reference sequence). CDR3 length: 18 residues. V lost 1 base, J lost 4 bases, and 22 bases lay in between. CDR3 amino acids: CASSLVSGSYTIITEAFF. The CDR3 DNA follows: TGTGCCAGCAGCTTAGTTTCCGGCAGTTACACAATTATCACTGAAGCTTTCTTT.

This sequence joins TRBV5-5 and TRBJ2-1; TRBD1 aligns across 10 bases. V lost 4 bases to trimming and J lost 7 bases; unmatched junction nucleotides: 2. The CDR3 is 13 amino acids. In germline, CDR1 is SGHKS, CDR2 YYEKEE (reference sequence). The CDR3: CASSRQGANEQFF. CDR3 DNA sequence: TGTGCCAGCAGCCGACAGGGGGCGAATGAGCAGTTCTTC.

The chain combines TRBV5-6 with TRBJ2-3; D not resolved. The germline V gene has CDR1 SGHDT and CDR2 YYEEEE. The CDR3 has 12 residues. V lost 1 base and J lost 6, with 6 bases in between. DNA of the CDR3: TGTGCCAGCAGCTTGTTTCCTGATACGCAGTATTTT. Its protein product is CASSLFPDTQYF. Together with reference TRBV5-6 and TRBJ2-3, the CDR3 gives the full variable domain: DAGVTQSPTHLIKTRGQQVTLRCSPKSGHDTVSWYQQALGQGPQFIFQYYEEEERQRGNFPDRFSGHQFPNYSSELNVNALLLGDSALYLCASSLFPDTQYFGPGTRLTVL.

This clone has only a few counts. The CDR3 bases are TGTGCCAGCAGCTCCGACGAAACAGATACGCAGTATTTT. This gives the protein CASSSDETDTQYF. The rearrangement joins TRBV9 to TRBJ2-3, with D unclear. CDR3 length equals 13 residues. V dropped 4 bases and J dropped 3 bases, with 9 bases sitting between them. CDR1 SGDLS and CDR2 YYNGEE come from the germline V gene.

V is TRBV19 and J is TRBJ2-7; weak D call: TRBD1 (7 bases). V was pared by 3 bases and J by 7 bases, with 13 bases between. The CDR3 runs 13 residues. Germline V gene lookup returns CDR1 LNHDA and CDR2 SQIVND (reference sequence). In DNA, the CDR3 is TGTGCCAGTAGTATGGAGGGGGCGGGTGAGCAGTACTTC. Translated: CASSMEGAGEQYF.

This clone was observed once. CDR3 DNA sequence: TGTGCCAGCAGGCCTTCTACAGGGGGCCTTGGCTACACCTTC. Residues: CASRPSTGGLGYTF. V gene TRBV13 combines with J gene TRBJ1-2; 9 positions match TRBD1. Germline loops: CDR1 PRHDT, CDR2 FYEKMQ (reference sequence). Trimming at V came to 6 bases and at J to 7 bases, leaving 9 bases not matched to a gene. There are 14 residues in the CDR3.

With regard to this clone: Sequence at one end of the junction differs from germline and may be a read error. V is TRBV10-1 and J is TRBJ2-7, with 12 bases that match TRBD1. The CDR3 is 16 residues long. Germline loops: CDR1 WNHNN, CDR2 SYGVQD (reference sequence). CDR3 bases: TGCGCCAGCAGTTACTCCCGGGACAGGGGGCTCTACGGGCAGTACTTC. This gives the protein CASSYSRDRGLYGQYF.

This chain joins TRBV6-1 and TRBJ1-3; 7 bases are shared with TRBD1. The V gene end was trimmed by 2 bases and the J gene end by 0 bases; junction bases not matched to a gene: 4. The CDR3 length is 16 residues. From germline, CDR1 is MNHNS and CDR2 SASEGT. The CDR3 loop reads CASSEPGQSSGNTIYF. CDR3 DNA: TGTGCCAGCAGTGAACCGGGACAGTCCTCTGGAAACACCATATATTTT.

CDR3 region: CASSRDRGPTEAFF. The CDR3 DNA follows: TGTGCCAGTAGTCGGGACAGGGGGCCCACTGAAGCTTTCTTT. V usage is TRBV19 and J usage is TRBJ1-1, with 12 bases matching TRBD1. The germline gives CDR1 LNHDA, CDR2 SQIVND (reference sequence). CDR3 length: 14 residues. The V gene end was trimmed by 5 bases and the J gene end by 4 bases; junction bases not matched to a gene: 2.

This chain joins TRBV2 and TRBJ1-1; D gene uncertain. The CDR3 is 12 residues long. The germline V gene encodes CDR1 SNHLY and CDR2 FYNNEI. Between the trimmed V and J ends, which lost 7 bases and 3 bases, there was a span of 9 bases. CDR3 amino acids: CASKAEYTEAFF. The CDR3 region has the DNA TGTGCCAGCAAGGCTGAGTACACTGAAGCTTTCTTT.

V usage is TRBV28 and J usage is TRBJ1-2; no reliable D call. Trimming pared 6 bases from V and 3 bases from J, leaving 8 bases between. Germline V gives CDR1 MDHEN, CDR2 SYDVKM. The CDR3 extends over 12 amino acids. The CDR3 DNA reads as TGTGCCAGCAGCCCTGCATACTATGGCTACACCTTC. It codes for CASSPAYYGYTF.

Concerning this clone: Other DNA sequences in the same sample also yield this CDR3. DNA for the CDR3: TGTGCCAGCAGTTCGACAGGTTCCTACGAGCAGTACTTC. It specifies CASSSTGSYEQYF. V usage is TRBV6-6 and J usage is TRBJ2-7; weak D call: TRBD1 (6 bases). CDR1 MNHNY and CDR2 SVGAGI come from the germline V gene (reference sequence). This CDR3 spans 13 amino acids. The V gene lost 4 bases and the J gene lost 1 base, with 8 bases spanning the gap.

The chain couples TRBV11-2 to TRBJ2-1, with TRBD2 matching over 14 bases. Germline CDR1 and CDR2: SGHAT and FQNNGV. CDR3 length: 18 residues. V was clipped by 4 bases and J by 2 bases; unmatched bases: 7. CDR3 bases: TGTGCCAGCAGCTCCGGGACTAGCGGGAGTGCGGCCTACAATGAGCAGTTCTTC. This codes for CASSSGTSGSAAYNEQFF.

The chain carries TRBV28 and TRBJ1-4, with D perhaps matching TRBD1 (6 bases). There are 15 residues in the CDR3. V lost 5 bases to trimming and J lost 7 bases, with 17 bases between them. Germline V gene sequence: CDR1 MDHEN, CDR2 SYDVKM. This CDR3 is CASSGGQAGGEKLFF. CDR3 nucleotides: TGTGCCAGCAGTGGGGGGCAAGCGGGCGGTGAAAAACTGTTTTTT.

Here the CDR3 reads CASSPARELVYEQYF. The CDR3 bases are TGTGCCAGCAGTCCTGCCAGGGAGCTTGTCTACGAGCAGTACTTC. V gene TRBV6-1 combines with J gene TRBJ2-7, with D perhaps matching TRBD1 or TRBD2 (5 bases each). With 5 bases removed from V and 3 bases from J, the gap between germline ends came to 17 bases. Per germline, CDR1 MNHNS and CDR2 SASEGT. CDR3 size: 15 residues.

The V and J genes are TRBV2 and TRBJ1-1; 9 bases fit TRBD1. Per the germline V gene, CDR1 is SNHLY and CDR2 is FYNNEI. This CDR3 is built from 12 residues. J was trimmed by 10 bases and V by 6 bases; bases with no gene match: 6. The CDR3 sequence: CASSEQGAGAFF. CDR3 nucleotide sequence: TGTGCCAGCAGCGAACAGGGGGCGGGAGCTTTCTTT. Filled out from reference TRBV2 and TRBJ1-1, the complete variable domain reads EPEVTQTPSHQVTQMGQEVILRCVPISNHLYFYWYRQILGQKVEFLVSFYNNEISEKSEIFDDQFSVERPDGSNFTLKIRSTKLEDSAMYFCASSEQGAGAFFGQGTRLTVV.

The J gene is TRBJ2-2, the V gene TRBV11-2; 13 nucleotides match TRBD2. This CDR3 has 16 residues. The V and J ends lost 5 bases and 5 bases, in that order; junction bases with no gene match: 5. Germline V lookup: CDR1 SGHAT, CDR2 FQNNGV. The CDR3 loop is CASSPGLAGVTGELFF. DNA of the CDR3: TGTGCCAGCAGCCCTGGACTAGCGGGGGTGACCGGGGAGCTGTTTTTT.

J is TRBJ1-2 and V is TRBV19; 7 bases are shared with TRBD1. The CDR3 runs 13 residues. Germline-derived CDR1 and CDR2 are LNHDA and SQIVND (reference sequence). Trimming cost V 3 bases and J 8 bases; bases outside gene matches: 6. The CDR3 reads CASSIDRDGGYTF. For the CDR3, the DNA is TGTGCCAGTAGTATTGACAGGGACGGGGGCTACACCTTC. Full variable domain (remainder filled in from reference TRBV19 and TRBJ1-2): DGGITQSPKYLFRKEGQNVTLSCEQNLNHDAMYWYRQDPGQGLRLIYYSQIVNDFQKGDIAEGYSVSREKKESFPLTVTSAQKNPTAFYLCASSIDRDGGYTFGSGTRLTVV.